Listed below are T cell receptor beta chains from one sample, sequenced in a study of blood T cell repertoires in COVID-19. Method: immunoSEQ multiplex PCR; TCRdb's copy keeps in-frame clones and lacks some. The profile shows some 150,000 clones, more than 75% of them singletons. What was sequenced was peripheral blood. These TCRs come from a man aged 60 to 69 with active or convalescent COVID-19. Both conserved end residues are part of each CDR3. D genes are given only for firm matches. Size values are once, few and many counts, or a class for expanded clones, and some rows have none.

>once|TRBV4-2|TRBJ1-3|NA
TGTGCCAGCAGCCAAACATCGTCGGCAGGGGCGGGTGGAAACACCATATATTTT
CASSQTSSAGAGGNTIYF
>NA|TRBV7-9|TRBJ2-4|NA
TGTGCCAGCAGTGACAGGGAGGCGGTAAACATTCAGTACTTC
CASSDREAVNIQYF
>NA|TRBV27|TRBJ2-7|NA
TGTGCCAGCAGTTCCCATCGGGCTAGCGATAGCTACGAGCAGTACTTC
CASSSHRASDSYEQYF
>NA|TRBV12-5|TRBJ1-4|TRBD1
TGTGCTAGTGGTTTGGGATCGGGACAGGGGGCCAAGGAATATGAAAAACTGTTTTTT
CASGLGSGQGAKEYEKLFF
>medium-sized|TRBV12-5|TRBJ1-2|TRBD1
TGTGCTAGTGGGACCGGGACAGGGGTCGGCTACACCTTC
CASGTGTGVGYTF
>NA|TRBV4-3|TRBJ1-5|NA
TGCGCCAGCAGCCAAGACAGGGGAACAACTCAGCCCCAGCATTTT
CASSQDRGTTQPQHF
>NA|TRBV7-9|TRBJ1-4|TRBD1
TGTGCCAGCAGTCTACAGGGGGCAACTAATGAAAAACTGTTTTTT
CASSLQGATNEKLFF
>NA|TRBV6-2/TRBV6-3|TRBJ2-7|NA
TGTGCCAGCAGTTACGGTGCCTTAAGGAGCTACGAGCAGTACTTC
CASSYGALRSYEQYF
>NA|TRBV28|TRBJ2-4|NA
TGTGCCAGCAGTTTCCCTCCGAGGGGGGGAAACATTCAGTACTTC
CASSFPPRGGNIQYF
>NA|TRBV3-1/TRBV3-2|TRBJ2-5|TRBD2
TGTGCCAGCAGCCAAGGGGAGACTAGCGGTCGGAAAGAGACCCAGTACTTC
CASSQGETSGRKETQYF
>NA|TRBV6-2/TRBV6-3|TRBJ1-1|NA
TGTGCCAGCAGTAAACCAGGAATGAACACTGAAGCTTTCTTT
CASSKPGMNTEAFF
>few|TRBV11-1|TRBJ2-1|NA
TGTGCCAGCAGCGAAGGCGGCGAGCAGTTCTTC
CASSEGGEQFF
>NA|TRBV7-9|TRBJ1-1|NA
TGTGCCAGCAGCTTGGGGGCGTTAAGGGGCACTGAAGCTTTCTTT
CASSLGALRGTEAFF
>NA|TRBV7-9|TRBJ2-1|TRBD2
TGTGCCAGCAGCAAAGACCTAGCGGGAGAGAATGAGCAGTTCTTC
CASSKDLAGENEQFF
>few|TRBV29-1|TRBJ2-2|NA
TGCAGCGGGAGACAGTCCGGGGAGCTGTTTTTT
CSGRQSGELFF
>NA|TRBV28|TRBJ2-3|NA
TGTGCCAGCAGTTTAAATAGCCCCACTGGTACGCAGTATTTT
CASSLNSPTGTQYF
>NA|TRBV5-1|TRBJ2-5|TRBD1
TGCGCCAGCAGCCTCCGGGGACAGGGAGCATTAGAGACCCAGTACTTC
CASSLRGQGALETQYF
>NA|TRBV7-2|TRBJ2-7|NA
TGTGCCAGCAGCTTTCACTTTTCCTCCTACGAGCAGTACTTC
CASSFHFSSYEQYF
>NA|TRBV18|TRBJ1-5|NA
TGTGCCAGCTCACCCTGGTCAGGGGAGGGGCAGCCCCAGCATTTT
CASSPWSGEGQPQHF
>NA|TRBV14|TRBJ2-1|TRBD2
TGTGCCAGCAGCCCGTTAGCGGGACGGGCCTACAATGAGCAGTTCTTC
CASSPLAGRAYNEQFF
>NA|TRBV18|TRBJ2-4|TRBD1
TGTGCCAGCTCGACAGGGGGCAAAAACATTCAGTACTTC
CASSTGGKNIQYF
>few|TRBV5-5|TRBJ1-2|NA
TGTGCCAGCAGCTTGGGACAGTTGGGCTACACCTTC
CASSLGQLGYTF
>NA|TRBV6-1|TRBJ1-5|TRBD1
TGTGCCAGCAGTGAGTTGGGGACAGGGGTTAGCAATCAGCCCCAGCATTTT
CASSELGTGVSNQPQHF
>once|TRBV6-2/TRBV6-3|TRBJ2-2|NA
TGTGCCAGCAGTTTAGCGGCCGTGAACACCGGGGAGCTGTTTTTT
CASSLAAVNTGELFF
>NA|TRBV28|TRBJ2-3|TRBD1
TGTGCCATCACCGAGAGCGGGACAGGGGAAAGCACAGATACGCAGTATTTT
CAITESGTGESTDTQYF
>once|TRBV18|TRBJ1-6|NA
TGTGCCAGCTCACCAAACAGGGATAATTCACCCCTCCACTTT
CASSPNRDNSPLHF
>few|TRBV2|TRBJ2-5|TRBD1
TGTGCCAGCAGTGTGGGGATTACAGGGGGCCAAGAGACCCAGTACTTC
CASSVGITGGQETQYF
>NA|TRBV20-1|TRBJ1-5|NA
TGCAGTGCTAGTATGAGTTCTTGGCAGCCCCAGCATTTT
CSASMSSWQPQHF
>NA|TRBV7-9|TRBJ2-7|TRBD1
TGTGCCAGCAGCTTAACTCCGACAGGGACGGTCGGCTACGAGCAGTACTTC
CASSLTPTGTVGYEQYF
>NA|TRBV6-2/TRBV6-3|TRBJ1-2|TRBD1
TGTGCCAGCAGTTCGCTTTCACAGGGGAACTATGGCTACACCTTC
CASSSLSQGNYGYTF
>NA|TRBV6-1|TRBJ2-3|NA
TGTGCCAGCAGTGGGGGGCCGCCCTATCGCGGAGATACGCAGTATTTT
CASSGGPPYRGDTQYF
>few|TRBV2|TRBJ2-1|TRBD2
TGTGCCAGCAGTGGACTAGCGGACAATGAGCAGTTCTTC
CASSGLADNEQFF
>NA|TRBV10-3|TRBJ1-2|NA
TGTGCCATCAGTGCACTCGGGGATGGCTACACCTTC
CAISALGDGYTF
>many|TRBV20-1|TRBJ1-1|TRBD1
TGCAGTGCTAGTAACAGGGGTGGAACTGAAGCTTTCTTT
CSASNRGGTEAFF
>NA|TRBV27|TRBJ2-1|TRBD2
TGTGCCAGCAGTCCCAGGGGTAGCGGGAGGGCGCTCGAGCAGTTCTTC
CASSPRGSGRALEQFF
>once|TRBV24-1|TRBJ2-5|TRBD1
TGTGCCACCAGTGATTCCGGGACAGCCGAAGAGACCCAGTACTTC
CATSDSGTAEETQYF
>NA|TRBV19|TRBJ1-4|NA
TGTGCCAGTAGCAGGGCCTCGGGCCAACTGTTTTTT
CASSRASGQLFF
>NA|TRBV10-3|TRBJ1-2|TRBD1
TGTGCCATCACCGGGACAGGGGGCTGGGATGGCTACACCTTC
CAITGTGGWDGYTF
>NA|TRBV5-1|TRBJ2-5|NA
TGCGCCAGCAGCTCTGAACCCCCGGGACTCGGGGAGACCCAGTACTTC
CASSSEPPGLGETQYF
>NA|TRBV5-1|TRBJ2-2|TRBD1
TGCGCCAGCAGCTTGATTCGGACAGGGGGCTACACCGGGGAGCTGTTTTTT
CASSLIRTGGYTGELFF
>NA|TRBV11-1|TRBJ1-2|TRBD1
TGTGCCAGCAGCGCAAGATCGCAGGGGGCGGGTTATGGCTACACCTTC
CASSARSQGAGYGYTF
>NA|TRBV29-1|TRBJ2-7|TRBD2
TGCAGCGAATCGGGGGGGCCTAGCGGGAGACTCGGTGGTTGGGAGCAGTACTTC
CSESGGPSGRLGGWEQYF
>NA|TRBV10-3|TRBJ2-2|NA
TGTGCCATCGGGGGGAAGCGCAACACCGGGGAGCTGTTTTTT
CAIGGKRNTGELFF
>few|TRBV5-5|TRBJ2-3|TRBD2
TGTGCCAGCAGCCCGGGGGCGGGAGGGCCAACAGATACGCAGTATTTT
CASSPGAGGPTDTQYF
>NA|TRBV27|TRBJ1-2|TRBD1
TGTGCCAGCAGTTTAAAGGGGGCTAGTTATGGCTACACCTTC
CASSLKGASYGYTF
>NA|TRBV5-8|TRBJ2-1|NA
TGTGCCAGCAGCTTGTTGGCTGGCACCTACAATGAGCAGTTCTTC
CASSLLAGTYNEQFF
>few|TRBV7-3|TRBJ2-1|TRBD2
TGTGCCAGCAGCCCCGGGCCGGGAGGGGATGAGCAGTTCTTC
CASSPGPGGDEQFF
>NA|TRBV7-3|TRBJ2-2|TRBD2
TGTGCCAGCAGCGCCACTAGCGGGAGGGCCGGGTTTCCCGGGGAGCTGTTTTTT
CASSATSGRAGFPGELFF
>NA|TRBV11-2|TRBJ2-3|TRBD1
TGTGCCAGCAGCATACCGGACAGGGCCGAATGGTATACGCAGTATTTT
CASSIPDRAEWYTQYF
>NA|TRBV3-1/TRBV3-2|TRBJ2-1|TRBD2
TGTGCCAGCAGCCAAGACCTAGCGGGAGGGAGCTCCTACAATGAGCAGTTCTTC
CASSQDLAGGSSYNEQFF
>once|TRBV6-2/TRBV6-3|TRBJ2-4|TRBD2
TGTGCCAGCAGTTATGGCGGGAGTGCCAAAAACATTCAGTACTTC
CASSYGGSAKNIQYF
>NA|TRBV2|TRBJ2-5|TRBD1
TGTGCCAGCAGTGAAGCGCTTGAAGGGGGCTTAAAGGGGACCCAGTACTTC
CASSEALEGGLKGTQYF
>NA|TRBV19|TRBJ1-5|NA
TGTGCCGCACGAAGAACAGGGCGGCGCAATCAGCCCCAGCATTTT
CAARRTGRRNQPQHF
>NA|TRBV18|TRBJ2-4|TRBD2
TGTGCCAGCTCACCTGTAGCGGGAACCGAAAACATTCAGTACTTC
CASSPVAGTENIQYF
>NA|TRBV4-1|TRBJ1-1|NA
TGCGCCAGCAGCCAAGATCCAGGACAGTTGAACACTGAAGCTTTCTTT
CASSQDPGQLNTEAFF